This paragraph covers one TCR beta chain sequence. This sample was taken from a study of blood T cell repertoires in COVID-19. Background on the study: Samples taken during acute and convalescent COVID-19 were collected in the United States, Italy and Spain. The cDNA or gDNA used as material had been derived from T cells, B-cell-depleted T cells, or PBMCs.

V lost 1 base and J 2 bases, leaving 12 bases between the germline ends. Germline lookup yields CDR1 GTSNPN and CDR2 SVGIG (reference sequence). The CDR3 runs 15 residues. Clones were read by immunoSEQ multiplex PCR, and TCRdb kept only the in-frame ones, dropping some. This table has 400,000 to 550,000 clones, 70% to 90% appearing once. Enrollees, about 18 to 90 years old, lived in approximately 24 US areas. The study assigned cohorts using participant-reported clinical history. Sequencing was carried out using PBMCs or T cells enriched from blood (not recorded which). This TCR was recovered from a young woman with acute COVID-19. This rearrangement joins TRBV30 to TRBJ2-1; the D gene is possibly TRBD2 (5 bases). The CDR3 protein is CAWSALGLAYNEQFF. CDR3 bases: TGTGCCTGGAGTGCGCTCGGACTCGCCTACAATGAGCAGTTCTTC.